This is a list of T cell receptor beta chains from one sample in a study of T cells in Graves' hyperthyroidism and ophthalmopathy. TCRdb re-called the multiplex PCR reads through MiXCR, storing one row per CDR3 protein. The sample lists hundreds of thousands of distinct CDR3 sequences; around 24% were seen once. Sequencing input: blood. Receptors were obtained from a woman under 40 with Graves' ophthalmopathy. Both conserved end residues are part of each CDR3. Fields, in order: V gene, J gene, CDR3 protein.

V: TRBV5-1; J: TRBJ2-7; CDR3: CASTSRDRERVYEQYF
V: TRBV20-1; J: TRBJ1-1; CDR3: CSALAGTEAFF
V: TRBV19; J: TRBJ1-2; CDR3: CASRRRSPSKQDNYGYTF
V: TRBV6-1; J: TRBJ1-5; CDR3: CATQVGGNQPQHF
V: TRBV2; J: TRBJ2-7; CDR3: CASSRWGGEQYF
V: TRBV6-2/TRBV6-3; J: TRBJ1-1; CDR3: CASSYGDRVSAFF
V: TRBV6-1; J: TRBJ1-2; CDR3: CANSEYRQIYGYTF
V: TRBV7-2; J: TRBJ2-7; CDR3: CASSGSDLEKQYF
V: TRBV3-1; J: TRBJ2-4; CDR3: CASSQDTNIQYF
V: TRBV6-5; J: TRBJ1-1; CDR3: CASSDSQGVTEAFF
V: TRBV2; J: TRBJ1-5; CDR3: CASKSFTVPPQPQHF
V: TRBV20-1; J: TRBJ2-7; CDR3: CSAPRTRFSYEQYF
V: TRBV12-3/TRBV12-4; J: TRBJ1-5; CDR3: CASSLLGMGQPQHF
V: TRBV20-1; J: TRBJ1-1; CDR3: CSASQGMNTEAFF
V: TRBV2; J: TRBJ2-2; CDR3: CASKSGTVTGELFF
V: TRBV25-1; J: TRBJ1-5; CDR3: CASSGSVGYGNQPQHF
V: TRBV7-2; J: TRBJ1-2; CDR3: CASSLQTGGGGYTF
V: TRBV27; J: TRBJ2-7; CDR3: CASSWRRGPTYEQYF
V: TRBV24-1; J: TRBJ1-5; CDR3: CATSDSGLPVAQHF
V: TRBV7-3; J: TRBJ2-7; CDR3: CASSFAGGPKEQYF
V: TRBV6-1; J: TRBJ1-1; CDR3: CASRNGGLNTEAFF
V: TRBV18; J: TRBJ2-7; CDR3: CASSPAGGYEQYF
V: TRBV18; J: TRBJ2-5; CDR3: CASSPPLQAGETQYF
V: TRBV28; J: TRBJ2-2; CDR3: CASRQLEGSGTGELFF
V: TRBV6-1; J: TRBJ1-3; CDR3: CASSPRNLIGNTIYF
V: TRBV30; J: TRBJ1-5; CDR3: CAWSVPQLNQPQHF
V: TRBV6-2/TRBV6-3; J: TRBJ2-7; CDR3: CASTRNEYYEQYF
V: TRBV27; J: TRBJ1-2; CDR3: CASSSPPIGLRRDGYTF
V: TRBV28; J: TRBJ2-7; CDR3: CASRGGPRYEQYF
V: TRBV2; J: TRBJ2-7; CDR3: CASTLTNYEQYF
V: TRBV30; J: TRBJ1-3; CDR3: CAWSVRFSSGNTIYF
V: TRBV6-2/TRBV6-3; J: TRBJ1-1; CDR3: CASSYSILGNTEAFF
V: TRBV10-1; J: TRBJ2-7; CDR3: CASSESRPGEQYF
V: TRBV12-3/TRBV12-4; J: TRBJ1-1; CDR3: CASSLVREAFF
V: TRBV12-3/TRBV12-4; J: TRBJ2-5; CDR3: CASSPPGQGTETQYF
V: TRBV25-1; J: TRBJ2-5; CDR3: CASSESLLRGRETQYF
V: TRBV6-1; J: TRBJ1-5; CDR3: CASRSGLRNQPQHF
V: TRBV12-3/TRBV12-4; J: TRBJ1-1; CDR3: CASTPGIFRAEYTEAFF
V: TRBV12-3/TRBV12-4; J: TRBJ1-5; CDR3: CASSLEGYQPQHF
V: TRBV7-8; J: TRBJ2-5; CDR3: CASSFRTSTETQYF
V: TRBV6-4; J: TRBJ1-2; CDR3: CASRDGYGYTF
V: TRBV28; J: TRBJ2-7; CDR3: CASSFVRAGGYEQYF
V: TRBV30; J: TRBJ1-5; CDR3: CAWRKPLPGEPQHF
V: TRBV18; J: TRBJ1-1; CDR3: CASSHSWGRETEAFF
V: TRBV20-1; J: TRBJ2-7; CDR3: CSARFSRAWGEQYF
V: TRBV6-5; J: TRBJ1-2; CDR3: CASSSQGGIGGYTF
V: TRBV7-3; J: TRBJ2-5; CDR3: CAISLTGVRQETQYF
V: TRBV6-5; J: TRBJ1-1; CDR3: CASSYQGPNTEAFF
V: TRBV6-5; J: TRBJ2-4; CDR3: CASSYGGLAKNIKYF
V: TRBV6-5; J: TRBJ1-5; CDR3: CASSIGQVYSNQPQHF
V: TRBV6-1; J: TRBJ1-1; CDR3: CASSRGAGEAFF
V: TRBV2; J: TRBJ1-5; CDR3: CASKGVSNQPQHF